The subject of this entry is one TCR beta chain. This entry comes from a study of monozygotic twins with inflammatory bowel disease. TCRdb reprocessed the 5' RACE reads; each CDR3 protein has one entry and no DNA is given. This table lists 400,000 to 500,000 distinct CDR3 sequences. The germline V gene has CDR1 SGHTA and CDR2 FQGNSA. The CDR3 has 17 residues. This TCR came from a human donor with ulcerative colitis or Crohn's disease, or a healthy co-twin of an affected twin (not recorded which). The chain couples TRBV7-2 to TRBJ2-7; the D call of TRBD1 rests on TCRdb alone, since no DNA is present to check it. The sequencing input was blood. This chain's CDR3 is CASSLVGYSPSPYEQYF.